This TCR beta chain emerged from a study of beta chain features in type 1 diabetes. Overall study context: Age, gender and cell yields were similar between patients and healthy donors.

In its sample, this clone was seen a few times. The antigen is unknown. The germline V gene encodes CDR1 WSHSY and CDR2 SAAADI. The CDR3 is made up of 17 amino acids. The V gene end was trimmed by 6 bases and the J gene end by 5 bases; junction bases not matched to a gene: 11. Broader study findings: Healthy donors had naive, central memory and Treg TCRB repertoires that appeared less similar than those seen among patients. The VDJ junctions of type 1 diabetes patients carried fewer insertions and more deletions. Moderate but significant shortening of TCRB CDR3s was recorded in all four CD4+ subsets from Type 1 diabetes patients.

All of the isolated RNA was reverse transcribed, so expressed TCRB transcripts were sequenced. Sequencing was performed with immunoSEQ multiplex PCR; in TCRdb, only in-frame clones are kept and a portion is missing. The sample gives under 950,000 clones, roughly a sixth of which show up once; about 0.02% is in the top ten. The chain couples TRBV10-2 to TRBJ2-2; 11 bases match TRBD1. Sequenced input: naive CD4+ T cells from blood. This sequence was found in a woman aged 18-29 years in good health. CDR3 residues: CASRGTGGGSGTGELFF. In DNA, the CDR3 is TGCGCCAGCAGAGGGACAGGGGGAGGTTCGGGTACCGGGGAGCTGTTTTTT.